This T cell receptor beta chain originates from a study of blood T cell repertoires in COVID-19. This clone came up a few times. Sequencing used immunoSEQ multiplex PCR; TCRdb keeps in-frame clones, though not all of them. The table has approximately 31,000 clones, 90% to 95% seen once; the top ten hold roughly 13%. This CDR3 comprises 14 residues. The germline V gene has CDR1 SGHDT and CDR2 YYEEEE. The V and J ends lost 0 bases and 4 bases respectively, with 8 bases between them. The gene calls are TRBV5-6 and TRBJ1-3; D is uncertain. Material: peripheral blood. The receptor was isolated from a human donor in a cohort sampled during active COVID-19. The CDR3 DNA follows: TGTGCCAGCAGCTTGGTACAGTCAGGAAACACCATATATTTT. Its protein product is CASSLVQSGNTIYF.